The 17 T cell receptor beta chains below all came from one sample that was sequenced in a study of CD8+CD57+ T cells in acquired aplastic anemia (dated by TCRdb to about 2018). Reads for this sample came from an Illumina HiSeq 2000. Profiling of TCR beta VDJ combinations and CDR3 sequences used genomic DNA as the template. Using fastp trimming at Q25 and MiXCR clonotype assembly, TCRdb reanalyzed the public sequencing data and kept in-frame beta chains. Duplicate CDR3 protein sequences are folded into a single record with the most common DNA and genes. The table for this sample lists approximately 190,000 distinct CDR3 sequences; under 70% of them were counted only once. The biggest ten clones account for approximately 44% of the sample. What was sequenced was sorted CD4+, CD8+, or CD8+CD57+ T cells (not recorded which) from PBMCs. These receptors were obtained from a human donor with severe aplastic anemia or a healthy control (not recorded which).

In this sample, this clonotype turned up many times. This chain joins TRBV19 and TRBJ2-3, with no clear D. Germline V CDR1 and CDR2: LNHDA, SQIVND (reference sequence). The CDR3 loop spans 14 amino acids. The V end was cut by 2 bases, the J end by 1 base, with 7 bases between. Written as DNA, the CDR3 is TGTGCCAGTAGTATAACGGGCGGCACAGATACGCAGTATTTT. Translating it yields CASSITGGTDTQYF. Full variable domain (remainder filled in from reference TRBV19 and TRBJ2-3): DGGITQSPKYLFRKEGQNVTLSCEQNLNHDAMYWYRQDPGQGLRLIYYSQIVNDFQKGDIAEGYSVSREKKESFPLTVTSAQKNPTAFYLCASSITGGTDTQYFGPGTRLTVL.

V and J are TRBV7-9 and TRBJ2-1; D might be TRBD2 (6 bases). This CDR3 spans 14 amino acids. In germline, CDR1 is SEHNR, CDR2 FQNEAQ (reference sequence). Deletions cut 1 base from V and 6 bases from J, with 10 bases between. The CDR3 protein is CASSLERRGNEQFF. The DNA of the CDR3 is TGTGCCAGCAGCTTAGAACGGAGGGGCAATGAGCAGTTCTTC.

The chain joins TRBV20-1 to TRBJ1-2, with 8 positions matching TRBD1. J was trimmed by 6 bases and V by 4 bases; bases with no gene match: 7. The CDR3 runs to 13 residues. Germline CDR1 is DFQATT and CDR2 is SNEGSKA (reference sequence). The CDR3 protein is CSATGQGKNGYTF. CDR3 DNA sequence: TGCAGTGCTACCGGACAGGGAAAGAATGGCTACACCTTC.

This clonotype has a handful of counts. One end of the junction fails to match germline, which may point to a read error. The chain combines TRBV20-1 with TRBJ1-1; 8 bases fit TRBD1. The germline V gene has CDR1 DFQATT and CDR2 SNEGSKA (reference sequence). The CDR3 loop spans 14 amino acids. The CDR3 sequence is CSAGDVQGETEAFF. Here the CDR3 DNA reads TGCAGTGCTGGAGACGTACAGGGGGAGACTGAAGCTTTCTTT.

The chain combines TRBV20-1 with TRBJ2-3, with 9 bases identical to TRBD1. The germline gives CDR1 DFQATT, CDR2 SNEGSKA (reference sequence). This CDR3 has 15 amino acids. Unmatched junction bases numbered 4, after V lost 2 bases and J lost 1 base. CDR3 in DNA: TGCAGTGCTAGACGACAGGGGGAGGGCACAGATACGCAGTATTTT. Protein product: CSARRQGEGTDTQYF.

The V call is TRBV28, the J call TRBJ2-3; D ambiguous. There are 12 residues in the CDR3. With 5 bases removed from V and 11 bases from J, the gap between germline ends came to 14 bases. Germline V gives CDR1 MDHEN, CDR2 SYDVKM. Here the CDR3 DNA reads TGTGCCAGCAGTCGCGACGGCCTTGAGCAGTATTTT. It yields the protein CASSRDGLEQYF.

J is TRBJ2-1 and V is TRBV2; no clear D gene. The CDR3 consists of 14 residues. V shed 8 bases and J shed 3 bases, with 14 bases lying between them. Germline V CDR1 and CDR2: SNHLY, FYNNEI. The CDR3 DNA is TGTGCCAGCTTAGTTCGGCCCCTCTACAATGAGCAGTTCTTC. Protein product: CASLVRPLYNEQFF.

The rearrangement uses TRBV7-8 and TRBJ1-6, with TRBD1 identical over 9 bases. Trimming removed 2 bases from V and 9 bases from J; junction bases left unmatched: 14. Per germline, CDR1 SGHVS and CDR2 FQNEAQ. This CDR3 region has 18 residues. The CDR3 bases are TGTGCCAGCAGCTTAAGGGTGTTGGGGACAGGGTGGGGTTCACCCCTCCACTTT. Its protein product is CASSLRVLGTGWGSPLHF. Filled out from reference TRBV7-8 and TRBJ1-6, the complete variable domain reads GAGVSQSPRYKVAKRGQDVALRCDPISGHVSLFWYQQALGQGPEFLTYFQNEAQLDKSGLPSDRFFAERPEGSVSTLKIQRTQQEDSAVYLCASSLRVLGTGWGSPLHFGNGTRLTVT.

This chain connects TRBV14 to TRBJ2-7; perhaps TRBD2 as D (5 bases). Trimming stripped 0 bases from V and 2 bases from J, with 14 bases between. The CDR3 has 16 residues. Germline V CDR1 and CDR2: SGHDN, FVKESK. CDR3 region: CASSQEYSGPAYEQYF. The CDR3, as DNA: TGTGCCAGCAGCCAAGAGTACAGCGGACCAGCCTACGAGCAGTACTTC. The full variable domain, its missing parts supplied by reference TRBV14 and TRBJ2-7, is EAGVTQFPSHSVIEKGQTVTLRCDPISGHDNLYWYRRVMGKEIKFLLHFVKESKQDESGMPNNRFLAERTGGTYSTLKVQPAELEDSGVYFCASSQEYSGPAYEQYFGPGTRLTVT.

The CDR3 protein is CASRRDIATYEQYF. The CDR3, as DNA: TGTGCCAGCAGGCGGGACATAGCTACCTACGAGCAGTACTTC. The chain employs TRBV5-8 and TRBJ2-7; D may correspond to TRBD1 or TRBD2 (6 bases each). Germline CDR1 and CDR2: SGHTS and YDEGEE. Trimming took 5 bases from V and 2 from J, leaving 14 bases between them. The CDR3 runs to 14 residues.

The CDR3 nucleotides are TGCAGTGCTAGTTGGCTAGGAACACCAGAGACCCAGTACTTC. It specifies CSASWLGTPETQYF. The J gene is TRBJ2-5, the V gene TRBV20-1; no reliable D call. CDR1 and CDR2 (germline): DFQATT, SNEGSKA (reference sequence). This CDR3 is built from 14 residues. Trimming pared 3 bases from V and 4 bases from J, leaving 15 bases between.

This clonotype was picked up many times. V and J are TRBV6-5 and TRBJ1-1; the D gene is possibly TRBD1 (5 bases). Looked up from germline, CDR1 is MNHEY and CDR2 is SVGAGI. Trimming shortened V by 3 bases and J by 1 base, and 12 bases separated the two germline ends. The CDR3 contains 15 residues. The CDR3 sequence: CASSYSSGTNTEAFF. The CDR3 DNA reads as TGTGCCAGCAGTTATAGTTCAGGGACGAACACTGAAGCTTTCTTT.

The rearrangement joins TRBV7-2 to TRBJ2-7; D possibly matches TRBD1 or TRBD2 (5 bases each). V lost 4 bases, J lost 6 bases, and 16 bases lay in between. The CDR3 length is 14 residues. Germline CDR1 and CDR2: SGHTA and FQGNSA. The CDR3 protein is CASSWGRTLTEQYF. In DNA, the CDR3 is TGTGCCAGCAGCTGGGGACGGACTTTAACCGAGCAGTACTTC.

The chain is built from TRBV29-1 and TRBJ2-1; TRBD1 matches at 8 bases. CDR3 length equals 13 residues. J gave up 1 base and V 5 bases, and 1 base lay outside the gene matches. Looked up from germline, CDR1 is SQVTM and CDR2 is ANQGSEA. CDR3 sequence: CSVRQGSYNEQFF. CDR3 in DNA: TGCAGCGTTCGACAGGGGTCCTACAATGAGCAGTTCTTC.

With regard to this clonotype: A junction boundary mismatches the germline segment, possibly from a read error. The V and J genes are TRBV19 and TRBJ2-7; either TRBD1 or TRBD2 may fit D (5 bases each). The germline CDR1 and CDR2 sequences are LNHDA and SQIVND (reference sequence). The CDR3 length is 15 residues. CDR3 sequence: CAGSIGDVSSYEQYF. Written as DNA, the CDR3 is TGTGCCGGTAGTATTGGGGACGTTAGCTCCTACGAGCAGTACTTC.

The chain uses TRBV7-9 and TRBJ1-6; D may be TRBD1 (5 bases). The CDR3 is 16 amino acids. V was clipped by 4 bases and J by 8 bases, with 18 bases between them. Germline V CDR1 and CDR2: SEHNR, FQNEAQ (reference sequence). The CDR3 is CASSSPQMGPHSPLHF. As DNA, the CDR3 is TGTGCCAGCAGCTCCCCTCAAATGGGACCCCATTCACCCCTCCACTTT.

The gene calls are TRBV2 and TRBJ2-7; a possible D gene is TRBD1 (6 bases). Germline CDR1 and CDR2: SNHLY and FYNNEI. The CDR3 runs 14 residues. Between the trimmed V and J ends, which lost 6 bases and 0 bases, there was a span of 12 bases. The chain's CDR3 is CASRDSDHSYEQYF. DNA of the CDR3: TGTGCCAGCAGGGACAGCGACCACTCCTACGAGCAGTACTTC.